Detailed here is one TCR beta chain. Its antigen is unknown. No patient escaped relapse after autologous stem cell transplantation, and brentuximab vedotin exposure varied. Sequencing used immunoSEQ multiplex PCR; TCRdb keeps in-frame clones, though not all of them. Here the sample spans tens of thousands of clones, over 60% being singletons. The data are from a study of PD-1 blockade in classical Hodgkin lymphoma. Study results and limitations: Relative to healthy donors, newly diagnosed patients reportedly had lower baseline TCR diversity, which was reported as lower still in relapsed/refractory patients.

The specimen comprised peripheral blood mononuclear cells (PBMCs), sampled before the second cycle of nivolumab. This TCR was sampled from a human donor with classical Hodgkin lymphoma.

CDR3 in amino acids: CASSPYNEQFF. The DNA for the CDR3 is TGTGCCAGCAGCCCCTACAATGAGCAGTTCTTC. The chain combines TRBV7-2 with TRBJ2-1; no reliable D call. Between the trimmed V and J ends, which lost 5 bases and 2 bases, there was a span of 1 base. The CDR3 is 11 amino acids. Germline CDR1 is SGHTA and CDR2 is FQGNSA.